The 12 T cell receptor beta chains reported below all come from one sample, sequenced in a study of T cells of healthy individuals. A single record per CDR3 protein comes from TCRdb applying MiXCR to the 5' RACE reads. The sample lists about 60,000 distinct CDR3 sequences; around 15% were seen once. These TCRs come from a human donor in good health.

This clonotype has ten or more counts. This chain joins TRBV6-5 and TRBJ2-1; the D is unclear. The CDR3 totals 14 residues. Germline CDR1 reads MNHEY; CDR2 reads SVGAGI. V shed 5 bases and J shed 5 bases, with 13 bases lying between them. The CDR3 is CASSESSAHNEQFF. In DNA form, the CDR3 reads TGTGCCAGCAGTGAATCTAGTGCCCACAATGAGCAGTTCTTC.

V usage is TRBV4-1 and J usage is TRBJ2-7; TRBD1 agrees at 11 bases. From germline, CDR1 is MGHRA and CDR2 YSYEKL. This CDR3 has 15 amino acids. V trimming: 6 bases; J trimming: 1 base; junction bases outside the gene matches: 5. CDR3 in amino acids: CASRIRDRGSYEQYF. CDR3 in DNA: TGCGCCAGCAGGATCCGGGACAGGGGGTCCTACGAGCAGTACTTC.

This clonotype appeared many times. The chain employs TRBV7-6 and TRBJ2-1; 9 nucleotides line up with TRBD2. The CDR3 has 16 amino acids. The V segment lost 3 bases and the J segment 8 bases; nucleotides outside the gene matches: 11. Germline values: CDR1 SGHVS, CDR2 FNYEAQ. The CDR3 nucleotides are TGTGCCAGCAGCTTTGGCCCTAGCGGGACTCGGGATGAGCAGTTCTTC. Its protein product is CASSFGPSGTRDEQFF.

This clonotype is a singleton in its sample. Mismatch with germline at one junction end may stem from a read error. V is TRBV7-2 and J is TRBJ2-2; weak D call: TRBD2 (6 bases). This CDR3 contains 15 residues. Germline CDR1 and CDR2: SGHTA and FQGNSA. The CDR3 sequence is CASSLGSLTGEELSF. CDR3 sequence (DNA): TGTGCCAGCAGCTTAGGGTCTTTGACCGGGGAGGAGCTGTCTTTT.

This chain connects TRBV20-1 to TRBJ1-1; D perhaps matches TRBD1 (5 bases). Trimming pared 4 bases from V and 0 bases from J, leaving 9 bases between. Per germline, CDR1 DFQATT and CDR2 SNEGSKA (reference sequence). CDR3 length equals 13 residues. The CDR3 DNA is TGCAGTGCTAAGGACACCCTGAACACTGAAGCTTTCTTT. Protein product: CSAKDTLNTEAFF.

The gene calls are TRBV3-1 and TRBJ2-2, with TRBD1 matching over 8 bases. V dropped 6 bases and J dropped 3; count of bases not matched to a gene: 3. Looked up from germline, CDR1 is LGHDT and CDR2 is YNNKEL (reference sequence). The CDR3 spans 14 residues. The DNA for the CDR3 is TGTGCCAGCAGACCGGACAGGGACACCGGGGAGCTGTTTTTT. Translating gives CASRPDRDTGELFF.

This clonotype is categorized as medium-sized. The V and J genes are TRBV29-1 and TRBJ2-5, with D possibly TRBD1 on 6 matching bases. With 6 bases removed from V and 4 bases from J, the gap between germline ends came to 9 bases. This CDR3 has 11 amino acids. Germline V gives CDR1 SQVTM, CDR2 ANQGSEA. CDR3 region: CSVTGRETQYF. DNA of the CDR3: TGCAGCGTCACAGGGAGAGAGACCCAGTACTTC.

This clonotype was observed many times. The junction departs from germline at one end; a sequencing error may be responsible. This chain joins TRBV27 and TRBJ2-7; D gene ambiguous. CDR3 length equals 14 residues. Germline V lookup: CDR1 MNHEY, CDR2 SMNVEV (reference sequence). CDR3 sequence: CASSISWSSYEQYF. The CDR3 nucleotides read TGTGCCAGCAGTATATCATGGAGCTCCTACGAGCAGTACTTC.

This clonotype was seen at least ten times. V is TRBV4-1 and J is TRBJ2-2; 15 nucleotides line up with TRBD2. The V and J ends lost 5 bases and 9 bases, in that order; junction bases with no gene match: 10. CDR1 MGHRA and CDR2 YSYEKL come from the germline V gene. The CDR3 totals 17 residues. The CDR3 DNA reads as TGCGCCAGCAGCGCCTTCGGACTAGCGGGAGGGTCCCGGGAGCTGTTTTTT. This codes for CASSAFGLAGGSRELFF.

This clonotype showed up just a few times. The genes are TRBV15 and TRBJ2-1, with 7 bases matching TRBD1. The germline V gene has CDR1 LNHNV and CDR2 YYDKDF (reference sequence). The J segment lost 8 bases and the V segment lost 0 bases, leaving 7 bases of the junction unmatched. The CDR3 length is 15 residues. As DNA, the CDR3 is TGTGCCACCAGCAGAGATGTACAGGGGTATCATGAGCAGTTCTTC. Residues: CATSRDVQGYHEQFF.

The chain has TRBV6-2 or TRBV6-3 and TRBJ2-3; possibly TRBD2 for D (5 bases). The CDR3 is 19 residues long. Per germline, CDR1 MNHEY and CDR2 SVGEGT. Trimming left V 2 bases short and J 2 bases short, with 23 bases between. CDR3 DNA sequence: TGTGCCAGCAGTTACACTCCAACCCTGACTACGACCGACACAGATACGCAGTATTTT. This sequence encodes CASSYTPTLTTTDTDTQYF.

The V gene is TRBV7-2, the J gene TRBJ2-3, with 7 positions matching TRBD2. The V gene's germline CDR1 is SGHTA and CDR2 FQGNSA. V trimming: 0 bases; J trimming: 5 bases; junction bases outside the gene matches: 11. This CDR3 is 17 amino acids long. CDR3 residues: CASSLAVSGGPVDTQYF. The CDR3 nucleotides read TGTGCCAGCAGCTTAGCGGTCTCGGGAGGCCCCGTAGATACGCAGTATTTT.